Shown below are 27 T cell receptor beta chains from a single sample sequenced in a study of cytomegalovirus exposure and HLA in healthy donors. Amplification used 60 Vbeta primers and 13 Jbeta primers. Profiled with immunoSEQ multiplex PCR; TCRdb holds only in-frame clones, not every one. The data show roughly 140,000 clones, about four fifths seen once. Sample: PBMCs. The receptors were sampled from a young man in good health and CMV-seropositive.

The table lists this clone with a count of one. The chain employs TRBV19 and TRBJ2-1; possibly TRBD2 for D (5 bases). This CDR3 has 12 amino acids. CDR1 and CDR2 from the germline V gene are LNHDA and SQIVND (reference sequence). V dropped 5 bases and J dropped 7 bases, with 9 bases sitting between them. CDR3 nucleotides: TGTGCCAGTAGTCTAGGGAGAAATGAGCAGTTCTTC. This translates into CASSLGRNEQFF. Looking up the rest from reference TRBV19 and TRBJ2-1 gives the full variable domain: DGGITQSPKYLFRKEGQNVTLSCEQNLNHDAMYWYRQDPGQGLRLIYYSQIVNDFQKGDIAEGYSVSREKKESFPLTVTSAQKNPTAFYLCASSLGRNEQFFGPGTRLTVL.

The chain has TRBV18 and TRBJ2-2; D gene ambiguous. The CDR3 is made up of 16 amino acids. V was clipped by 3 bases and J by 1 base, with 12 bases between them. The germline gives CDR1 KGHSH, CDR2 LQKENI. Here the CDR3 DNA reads TGTGCCAGCTCACCCCCCCGAAGAGTGAACACCGGGGAGCTGTTTTTT. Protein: CASSPPRRVNTGELFF. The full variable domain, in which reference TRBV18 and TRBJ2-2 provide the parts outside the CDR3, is NAGVMQNPRHLVRRRGQEARLRCSPMKGHSHVYWYRQLPEEGLKFMVYLQKENIIDESGMPKERFSAEFPKEGPSILRIQQVVRGDSAAYFCASSPPRRVNTGELFFGEGSRLTVL.

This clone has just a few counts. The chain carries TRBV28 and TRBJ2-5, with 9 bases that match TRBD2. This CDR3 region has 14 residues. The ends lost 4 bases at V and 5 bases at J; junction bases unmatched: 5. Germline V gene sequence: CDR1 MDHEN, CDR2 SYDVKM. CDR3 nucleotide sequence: TGTGCCAGCAGTTCGACTAGCGGACGGGAGACCCAGTACTTC. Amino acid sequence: CASSSTSGRETQYF.

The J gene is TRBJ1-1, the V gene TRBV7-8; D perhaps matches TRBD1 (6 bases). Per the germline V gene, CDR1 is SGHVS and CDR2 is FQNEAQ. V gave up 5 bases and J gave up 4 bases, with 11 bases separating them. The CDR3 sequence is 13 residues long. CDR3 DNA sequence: TGTGCCAGCAGCCCTCAAGGGGGCACTGAAGCTTTCTTT. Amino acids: CASSPQGGTEAFF.

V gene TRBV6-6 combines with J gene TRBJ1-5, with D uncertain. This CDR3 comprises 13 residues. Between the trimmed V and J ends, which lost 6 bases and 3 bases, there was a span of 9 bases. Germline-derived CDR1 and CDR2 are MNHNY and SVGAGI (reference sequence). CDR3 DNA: TGTGCCAGCAGCTTGACAATCAATCAGCCCCAGCATTTT. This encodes CASSLTINQPQHF.

CDR3 sequence: CASSTSRGGTDTQYF. DNA of the CDR3: TGTGCCAGCAGTACCTCCAGGGGAGGCACAGATACGCAGTATTTT. This chain joins TRBV6-1 and TRBJ2-3, with D possibly matching TRBD1 (6 bases). CDR3 length: 15 residues. The germline V gene has CDR1 MNHNS and CDR2 SASEGT. Trimming removed 5 bases at V and 1 base at J, with 13 bases between.

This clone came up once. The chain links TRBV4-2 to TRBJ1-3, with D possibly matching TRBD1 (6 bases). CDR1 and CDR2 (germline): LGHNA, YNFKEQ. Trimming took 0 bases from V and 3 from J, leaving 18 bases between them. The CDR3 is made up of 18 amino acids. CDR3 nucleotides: TGTGCCAGCAGCCAAGACGAGGATTGGGGGCCTGATGGAAACACCATATATTTT. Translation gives CASSQDEDWGPDGNTIYF.

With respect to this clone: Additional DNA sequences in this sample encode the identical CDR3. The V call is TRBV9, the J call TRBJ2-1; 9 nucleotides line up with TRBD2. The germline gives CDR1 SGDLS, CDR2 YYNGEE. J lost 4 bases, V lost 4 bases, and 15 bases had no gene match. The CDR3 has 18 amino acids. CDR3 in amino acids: CASSSLPRLAVTYNEQFF. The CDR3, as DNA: TGTGCCAGCAGCTCCCTCCCGAGACTAGCGGTAACTTACAATGAGCAGTTCTTC. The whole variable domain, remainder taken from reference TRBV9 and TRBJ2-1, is DSGVTQTPKHLITATGQRVTLRCSPRSGDLSVYWYQQSLDQGLQFLIQYYNGEERAKGNILERFSAQQFPDLHSELNLSSLELGDSALYFCASSSLPRLAVTYNEQFFGPGTRLTVL.

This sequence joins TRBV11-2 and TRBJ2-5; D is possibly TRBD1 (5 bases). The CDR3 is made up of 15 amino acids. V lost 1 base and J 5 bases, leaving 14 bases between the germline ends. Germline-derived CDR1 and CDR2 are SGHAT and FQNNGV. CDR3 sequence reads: CASSLGRQIRETQYF. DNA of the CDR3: TGTGCCAGCAGCTTAGGCCGACAGATTAGGGAGACCCAGTACTTC.

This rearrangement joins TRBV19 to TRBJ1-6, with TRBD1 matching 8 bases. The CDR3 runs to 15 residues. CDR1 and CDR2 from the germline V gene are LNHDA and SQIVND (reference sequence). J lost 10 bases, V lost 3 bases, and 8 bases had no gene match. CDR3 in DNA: TGTGCCAGTAGTATGGCGACAGGGGTTCTCTCACCCCTCCACTTT. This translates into CASSMATGVLSPLHF.

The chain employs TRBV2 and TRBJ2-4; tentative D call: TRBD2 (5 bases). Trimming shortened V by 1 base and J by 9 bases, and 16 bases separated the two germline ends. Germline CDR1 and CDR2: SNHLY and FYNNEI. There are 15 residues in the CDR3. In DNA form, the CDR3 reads TGTGCCAGCAGTGAAGGGACTGGGCCCTTGAGCATTCAGTACTTC. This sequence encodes CASSEGTGPLSIQYF. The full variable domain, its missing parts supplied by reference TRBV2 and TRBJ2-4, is EPEVTQTPSHQVTQMGQEVILRCVPISNHLYFYWYRQILGQKVEFLVSFYNNEISEKSEIFDDQFSVERPDGSNFTLKIRSTKLEDSAMYFCASSEGTGPLSIQYFGAGTRLSVL.

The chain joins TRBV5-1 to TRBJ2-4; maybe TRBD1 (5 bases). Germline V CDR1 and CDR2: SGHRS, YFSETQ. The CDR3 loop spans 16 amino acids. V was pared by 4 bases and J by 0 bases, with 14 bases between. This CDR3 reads CASSTGHALAKNIQYF. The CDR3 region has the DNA TGCGCCAGCAGCACAGGACACGCTCTAGCCAAAAACATTCAGTACTTC.

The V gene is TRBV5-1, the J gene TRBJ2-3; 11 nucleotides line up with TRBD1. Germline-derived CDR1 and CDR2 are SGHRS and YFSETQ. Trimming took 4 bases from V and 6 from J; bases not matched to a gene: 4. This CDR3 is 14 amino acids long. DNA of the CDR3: TGCGCCAGCAGCCCGGGACAGGGGGTTGATACGCAGTATTTT. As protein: CASSPGQGVDTQYF.

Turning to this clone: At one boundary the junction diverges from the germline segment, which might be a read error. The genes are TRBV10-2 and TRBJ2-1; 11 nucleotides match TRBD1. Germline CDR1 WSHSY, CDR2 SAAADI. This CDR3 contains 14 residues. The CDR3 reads CASIERDRGNEQFF. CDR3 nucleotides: TGCGCCAGCATTGAGAGGGACAGGGGGAATGAGCAGTTCTTC.

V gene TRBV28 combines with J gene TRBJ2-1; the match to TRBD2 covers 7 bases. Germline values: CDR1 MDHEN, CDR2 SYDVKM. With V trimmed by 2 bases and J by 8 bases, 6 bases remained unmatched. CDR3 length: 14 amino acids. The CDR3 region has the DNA TGTGCCAGCAGTTTAATCGGGGGGAACCATGAGCAGTTCTTC. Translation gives CASSLIGGNHEQFF.

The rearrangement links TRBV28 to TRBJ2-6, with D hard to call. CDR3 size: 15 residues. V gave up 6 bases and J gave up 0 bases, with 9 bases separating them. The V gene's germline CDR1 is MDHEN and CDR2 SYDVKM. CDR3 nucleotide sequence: TGTGCCAGCAGAGGAACTAACTCTGGGGCCAACGTCCTGACTTTC. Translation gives CASRGTNSGANVLTF.

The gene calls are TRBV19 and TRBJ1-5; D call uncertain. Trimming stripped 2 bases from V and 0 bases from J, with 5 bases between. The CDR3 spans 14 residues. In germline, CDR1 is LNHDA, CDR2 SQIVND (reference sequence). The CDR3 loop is CASSITYSNQPQHF. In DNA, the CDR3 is TGTGCCAGTAGTATAACCTATAGCAATCAGCCCCAGCATTTT.

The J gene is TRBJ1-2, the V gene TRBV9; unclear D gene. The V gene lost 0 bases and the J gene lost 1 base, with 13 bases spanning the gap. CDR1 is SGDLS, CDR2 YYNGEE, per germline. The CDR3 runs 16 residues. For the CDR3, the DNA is TGTGCCAGCAGCGTAGAGGTAGCTCCCGGTAACTATGGCTACACCTTC. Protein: CASSVEVAPGNYGYTF.

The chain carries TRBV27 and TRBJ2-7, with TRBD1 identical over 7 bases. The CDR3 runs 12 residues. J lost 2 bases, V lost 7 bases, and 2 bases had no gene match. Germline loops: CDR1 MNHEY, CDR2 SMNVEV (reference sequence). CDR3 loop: CASTGQAYEQYF. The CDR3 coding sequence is TGTGCCAGCACCGGACAGGCCTACGAGCAGTACTTC.

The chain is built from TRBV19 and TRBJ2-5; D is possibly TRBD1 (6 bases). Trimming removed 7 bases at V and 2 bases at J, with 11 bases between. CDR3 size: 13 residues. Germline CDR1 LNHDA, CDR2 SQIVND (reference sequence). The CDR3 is CASTKGGQETQYF. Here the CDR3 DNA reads TGTGCCAGTACCAAAGGGGGACAAGAGACCCAGTACTTC.

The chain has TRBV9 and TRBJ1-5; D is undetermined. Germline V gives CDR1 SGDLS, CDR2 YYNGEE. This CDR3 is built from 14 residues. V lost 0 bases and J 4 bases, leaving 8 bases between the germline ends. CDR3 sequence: CASSVGVLNQPQHF. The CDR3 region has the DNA TGTGCCAGCAGCGTAGGAGTCTTAAATCAGCCCCAGCATTTT.

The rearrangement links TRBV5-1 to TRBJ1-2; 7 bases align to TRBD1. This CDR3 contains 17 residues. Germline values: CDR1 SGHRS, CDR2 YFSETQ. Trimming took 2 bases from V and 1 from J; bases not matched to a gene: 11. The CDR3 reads CASSFTFLDRLNYGYTF. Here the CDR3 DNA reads TGCGCCAGCAGCTTCACATTTTTGGACAGGCTTAACTATGGCTACACCTTC.

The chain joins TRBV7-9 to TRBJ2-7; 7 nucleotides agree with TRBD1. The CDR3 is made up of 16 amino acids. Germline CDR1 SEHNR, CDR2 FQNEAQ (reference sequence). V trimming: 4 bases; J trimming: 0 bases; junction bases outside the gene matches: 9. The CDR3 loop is CASSSVTGILSYEQYF. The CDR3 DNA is TGTGCCAGCAGCTCCGTGACAGGGATTCTCTCCTACGAGCAGTACTTC. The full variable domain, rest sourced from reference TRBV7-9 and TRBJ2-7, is DTGVSQNPRHKITKRGQNVTFRCDPISEHNRLYWYRQTLGQGPEFLTYFQNEAQLEKSRLLSDRFSAERPKGSFSTLEIQRTEQGDSAMYLCASSSVTGILSYEQYFGPGTRLTVT.

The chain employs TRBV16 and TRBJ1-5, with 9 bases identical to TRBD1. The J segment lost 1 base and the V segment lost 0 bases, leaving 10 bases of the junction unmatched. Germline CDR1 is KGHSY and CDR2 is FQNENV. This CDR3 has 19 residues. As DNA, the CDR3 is TGTGCCAGCAGCCAATCTCTGACAGGGGGACGAGAAAGCAATCAGCCCCAGCATTTT. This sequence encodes CASSQSLTGGRESNQPQHF.

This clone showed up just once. CDR3 sequence reads: CASSRNRGRFDEQFF. CDR3 nucleotide sequence: TGTGCCAGCAGTCGCAACAGGGGGCGCTTCGATGAGCAGTTCTTC. The V and J genes are TRBV6-5 and TRBJ2-1; TRBD1 matches at 9 bases. In germline, CDR1 is MNHEY, CDR2 SVGAGI. The CDR3 extends over 15 amino acids. The trim removed 5 bases at V and 8 bases at J, leaving 10 bases unmatched.

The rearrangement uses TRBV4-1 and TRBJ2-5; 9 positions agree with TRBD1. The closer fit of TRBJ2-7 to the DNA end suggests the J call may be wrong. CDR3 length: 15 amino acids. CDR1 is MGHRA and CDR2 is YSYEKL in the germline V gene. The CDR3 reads CASSQDPGTGYEQYF. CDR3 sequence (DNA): TGCGCCAGCAGCCAAGACCCCGGGACAGGGTACGAGCAGTACTTC.

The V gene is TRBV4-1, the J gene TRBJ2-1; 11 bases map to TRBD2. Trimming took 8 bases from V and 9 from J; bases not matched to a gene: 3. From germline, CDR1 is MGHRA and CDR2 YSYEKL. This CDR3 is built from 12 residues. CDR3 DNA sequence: TGCGCCAGCGATAGCGGGAGGGGTGAGCAGTTCTTC. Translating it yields CASDSGRGEQFF.